The next 2 T cell receptor beta chains were all read from a single sample in a study of cytomegalovirus exposure and HLA in healthy donors (dated 2017 in TCRdb). The library was generated by the immunoSEQ multiplex PCR assay. For the multiplex PCR, a mixture combining 60 forward primers for TCR Vbeta segments and 13 reverse primers for TCR Jbeta segments was used. Imported from immuneACCESS, the table was reduced by TCRdb to in-frame sequences with V and J called. These copies leave out some clones; in studies compared against another copy, an unresolved V gene accounts for under half, and the cause of the remainder is not known. Recorded for this sample are 150,000 to 200,000 clones; approximately 67% of them occurred a single time. The ten largest clonotypes hold under 3% of the sample. Sequencing was done on a sample of PBMCs. The receptors were gathered from a man in his forties in good health and CMV-seronegative.

The chain joins TRBV4-3 to TRBJ2-1; 11 bases are shared with TRBD1. V was clipped by 3 bases and J by 5 bases; unmatched bases: 3. CDR1 is LGHNA, CDR2 YSLEER, per germline. The CDR3 covers 15 residues. CDR3 DNA sequence: TGCGCCAGCAGCCATGGGACAGGGGGGAACAATGAGCAGTTCTTC. It yields the protein CASSHGTGGNNEQFF.

This chain connects TRBV15 to TRBJ2-2; maybe TRBD2 (6 bases). Trimming removed 11 bases at V and 0 bases at J, with 22 bases between. Germline CDR1 is LNHNV and CDR2 is YYDKDF (reference sequence). The CDR3 contains 17 residues. In DNA form, the CDR3 reads TGTGCCCCTAGGAGAGCATGGGCGGGGACGAACACCGGGGAGCTGTTTTTT. This gives the protein CAPRRAWAGTNTGELFF.